Listed below are T cell receptor beta chains from one sample, sequenced in a study of shared clonotypes between healthy human individuals. Method: immunoSEQ multiplex PCR; TCRdb's copy keeps in-frame clones and lacks some. The sample holds some 360,000 clones, more than 60% seen once. The sequencing input was memory CD4+ T cells sorted from blood. Receptor source: a young man in good health. Each CDR3 is given with its conserved first and last residue. The D gene is left open where the match is weak. Clone size, where shown, is once, few, many, or a class for clones that have expanded.

TRBV7-9	TRBJ1-4	.	TRBD1	CASSEEIGGTDNEKLFF	TGTGCCAGCAGCGAAGAAATAGGGGGGACAGATAATGAAAAACTGTTTTTT
TRBV7-8	TRBJ2-7	.	TRBD2	CASSLESGGSGYEQYF	TGTGCCAGCAGCTTAGAATCGGGGGGTTCGGGGTACGAGCAGTACTTC
TRBV7-2	TRBJ2-7	.	.	CASSFSESYEQYF	TGTGCCAGCAGCTTCTCGGAGTCCTACGAGCAGTACTTC
TRBV9	TRBJ2-1	.	.	CASSVVGSNYNEQFF	TGTGCCAGCAGCGTAGTGGGGAGCAACTACAATGAGCAGTTCTTC
TRBV28	TRBJ2-7	.	.	CASSPSGSSYEQYF	TGTGCCAGCAGTCCATCAGGGAGCTCCTACGAGCAGTACTTC
TRBV7-9	TRBJ1-1	.	.	CASSLGIVGHEAFF	TGTGCCAGCAGCTTAGGGATCGTTGGCCACGAAGCTTTCTTT
TRBV6-5	TRBJ2-1	.	TRBD2	CASSYEGLAGNEQFF	TGTGCCAGCAGTTACGAGGGACTAGCGGGAAATGAGCAGTTCTTC
TRBV28	TRBJ1-2	.	TRBD1	CASRPPGGFYGYTF	TGTGCCAGCAGGCCCCCAGGGGGCTTCTATGGCTACACCTTC
TRBV5-4	TRBJ1-4	.	.	CASSFDRGGEKLFF	TGTGCCAGCAGCTTTGATAGGGGTGGTGAAAAACTGTTTTTT
TRBV27	TRBJ2-7	.	.	CASSPTWVRNEQYF	TGTGCCAGCAGTCCGACATGGGTAAGGAACGAGCAGTACTTC
TRBV30	TRBJ2-1	.	.	CAWSSVGQRDEQFF	TGTGCCTGGAGTTCGGTAGGACAGCGCGATGAGCAGTTCTTC
TRBV4-3	TRBJ1-2	.	.	CASSRQGRTNYGYTF	TGCGCCAGCAGCCGTCAGGGCCGTACTAACTATGGCTACACCTTC
TRBV6-5	TRBJ2-7	.	.	CASSYSGGDGSYEQYF	TGTGCCAGCAGTTACTCCGGCGGGGACGGATCCTACGAGCAGTACTTC
TRBV29-1	TRBJ1-2	once	.	CSVETTPGGYTF	TGCAGCGTTGAAACCACCCCCGGTGGCTACACCTTC
TRBV7-9	TRBJ2-5	.	.	CASSLYGRLQETQYF	TGTGCCAGCAGCTTATACGGCAGGCTGCAAGAGACCCAGTACTTC
TRBV4-1	TRBJ2-7	.	TRBD1	CASSLTGGQGSSYEQYF	TGCGCCAGCAGTTTAACGGGGGGACAGGGGTCTTCCTACGAGCAGTACTTC
TRBV7-9	TRBJ2-5	few	.	CASSLDQTQYF	TGTGCCAGCAGCTTAGATCAGACCCAGTACTTC
TRBV6-1	TRBJ2-2	.	.	CASSEGEGNTGELFF	TGTGCCAGCAGTGAAGGGGAAGGAAACACCGGGGAGCTGTTTTTT
TRBV19	TRBJ2-7	few	TRBD1	CASGDREKPYEQYF	TGTGCCAGTGGGGACAGGGAGAAGCCCTACGAGCAGTACTTC
TRBV19	TRBJ2-1	many	.	CASSMYVRPNEQFF	TGTGCCAGTAGTATGTACGTACGACCTAATGAGCAGTTCTTC
TRBV18	TRBJ1-1	few	.	CASSGRTGNTEAFF	TGTGCCAGCTCAGGACGAACAGGGAACACTGAAGCTTTCTTT
TRBV5-8	TRBJ2-3	.	TRBD2	CASSLGEGRADTQYF	TGTGCCAGCAGCTTGGGGGAGGGCCGGGCAGATACGCAGTATTTT
TRBV2	TRBJ2-1	.	.	CASRGLWAANNEQFF	TGTGCCAGCAGAGGGTTGTGGGCGGCCAACAATGAGCAGTTCTTC
TRBV11-2	TRBJ2-2	.	.	CASSSRTMGWGGELFF	TGTGCCAGCAGCTCGAGGACTATGGGGTGGGGCGGGGAGCTGTTTTTT
TRBV11-2	TRBJ2-1	few	TRBD1	CASSPRDRGFSEQFF	TGTGCCAGCAGCCCCCGGGACAGGGGGTTTTCTGAGCAGTTCTTC
TRBV18	TRBJ2-1	.	.	CASSPNDPGEQFF	TGTGCCAGCTCACCTAACGACCCCGGTGAGCAGTTCTTC
TRBV27	TRBJ1-5	.	TRBD1	CASSRQGALSNQPQHF	TGTGCCAGCAGCAGACAGGGGGCTCTGAGCAATCAGCCCCAGCATTTT
TRBV9	TRBJ1-2	few	.	CASSKRSGGFYGYTF	TGTGCCAGCAGCAAGCGTAGCGGGGGTTTCTATGGCTACACCTTC
TRBV28	TRBJ2-7	.	.	CASSKKLRYEQYF	TGTGCCAGCAGCAAAAAGTTAAGATACGAGCAGTACTTC
TRBV7-3	TRBJ2-6	.	.	CASSRQSHSGANVLTF	TGTGCCAGCAGCCGCCAGTCACACTCTGGGGCCAACGTCCTGACTTTC
TRBV7-9	TRBJ2-7	once	.	CASRDGPNEQYF	TGTGCCAGCAGGGATGGGCCCAACGAGCAGTACTTC
TRBV18	TRBJ1-2	few	.	CASSPTTEGYGYTF	TGTGCCAGCTCACCAACGACAGAGGGCTATGGCTACACCTTC
TRBV10-3	TRBJ2-7	few	TRBD1	CAISESGTGGRHEQYF	TGTGCCATCAGTGAGTCAGGGACAGGAGGGAGGCACGAGCAGTACTTC
TRBV7-8	TRBJ2-5	.	.	CASSFYPTRRETQYF	TGTGCCAGCAGCTTTTACCCGACCAGGAGAGAGACCCAGTACTTC
TRBV5-6	TRBJ2-1	.	TRBD2	CASSLALRTSADSYNEQFF	TGTGCCAGCAGCTTGGCGTTAAGGACTAGCGCAGACTCCTACAATGAGCAGTTCTTC
TRBV6-5	TRBJ1-1	.	.	CASSPIRGTEAFF	TGTGCCAGCAGCCCCATCCGGGGCACTGAAGCTTTCTTT
TRBV7-9	TRBJ2-7	.	TRBD1	CASSLAQGDEQYF	TGTGCCAGCAGCTTAGCGCAGGGGGACGAGCAGTACTTC
TRBV19	TRBJ2-1	.	.	CASSNPPYNEQFF	TGTGCCAGTAGTAATCCACCATACAATGAGCAGTTCTTC
TRBV7-3	TRBJ2-5	.	.	CASSRVPEETQYF	TGTGCCAGCAGCCGTGTCCCGGAGGAGACCCAGTACTTC
TRBV10-2	TRBJ1-4	.	.	CASRVSGNEKLFF	TGCGCCAGTAGAGTTTCGGGTAATGAAAAACTGTTTTTT
TRBV5-4	TRBJ1-2	few	.	CASSFGGNYGYTF	TGTGCCAGCAGCTTTGGAGGGAACTATGGCTACACCTTC
TRBV5-6	TRBJ1-4	.	.	CASSLGRVGEKLFF	TGTGCCAGCAGCTTGGGCAGGGTGGGTGAAAAACTGTTTTTT
TRBV6-1	TRBJ2-2	.	.	CASRGQGIAGELFF	TGTGCCAGCAGAGGTCAGGGGATAGCCGGGGAGCTGTTTTTT
TRBV28	TRBJ2-6	.	.	CASSLGGNTGANVLTF	TGTGCCAGCAGTTTAGGCGGGAATACTGGGGCCAACGTCCTGACTTTC
TRBV6-6	TRBJ2-7	.	.	CASSSAGQGYEQYF	TGTGCCAGCAGTTCCGCAGGGCAAGGCTACGAGCAGTACTTC
TRBV6-5	TRBJ1-4	.	TRBD1	CASSPRGDRHEKLFF	TGTGCCAGCAGTCCCCGGGGGGACAGGCATGAAAAACTGTTTTTT
TRBV4-3	TRBJ2-7	.	.	CASSQDPQGNYEQYF	TGCGCCAGCAGCCAAGATCCTCAGGGCAACTACGAGCAGTACTTC
TRBV2	TRBJ2-2	many	.	CASSLDRSNAGELFF	TGTGCCAGCAGTCTTGACAGGAGTAACGCCGGGGAGCTGTTTTTT
TRBV10-3	TRBJ2-5	.	.	CAVSQEGYQETQYF	TGTGCCGTATCACAGGAGGGCTATCAAGAGACCCAGTACTTC
TRBV5-4	TRBJ2-2	.	TRBD1	CASSLGTGKTGELFF	TGTGCCAGCAGCCTCGGGACAGGGAAGACCGGGGAGCTGTTTTTT
TRBV5-6	TRBJ2-7	.	TRBD1	CASLKTGAPYEQYF	TGTGCCAGCCTTAAGACAGGGGCCCCCTACGAGCAGTACTTC
TRBV30	TRBJ1-6	once	.	CAWRLQGVDSPLHF	TGTGCCTGGAGGCTACAGGGCGTGGATTCACCCCTCCACTTT
TRBV10-2	TRBJ2-7	.	TRBD1	CASSGTGVYEQYF	TGCGCCAGTTCCGGGACAGGAGTCTACGAGCAGTACTTC
TRBV10-1	TRBJ2-3	few	.	CASSVGGPTDTQYF	TGCGCCAGCAGTGTCGGAGGTCCCACAGATACGCAGTATTTT
TRBV19	TRBJ2-2	.	TRBD2	CASSIDKVPGLASNTGELFF	TGTGCCAGTAGTATAGATAAAGTCCCGGGACTAGCGTCGAACACCGGGGAGCTGTTTTTT
TRBV25-1	TRBJ2-1	.	.	CASSESGDSAPYNEQFF	TGTGCCAGCAGTGAATCGGGGGACTCAGCACCTTACAATGAGCAGTTCTTC